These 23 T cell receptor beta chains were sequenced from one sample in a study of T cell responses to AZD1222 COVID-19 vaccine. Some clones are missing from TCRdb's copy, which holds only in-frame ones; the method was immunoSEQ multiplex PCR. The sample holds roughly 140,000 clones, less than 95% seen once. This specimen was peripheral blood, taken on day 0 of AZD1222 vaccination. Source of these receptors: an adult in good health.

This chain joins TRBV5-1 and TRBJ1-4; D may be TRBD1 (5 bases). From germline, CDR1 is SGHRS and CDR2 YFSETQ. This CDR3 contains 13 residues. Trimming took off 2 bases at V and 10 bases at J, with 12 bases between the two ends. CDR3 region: CASSLSGERKLFF. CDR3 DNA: TGCGCCAGCAGCTTATCGGGGGAAAGAAAACTGTTTTTT.

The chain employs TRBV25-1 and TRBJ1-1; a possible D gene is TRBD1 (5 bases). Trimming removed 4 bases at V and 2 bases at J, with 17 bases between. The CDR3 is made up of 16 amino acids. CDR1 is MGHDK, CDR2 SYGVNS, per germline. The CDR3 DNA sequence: TGTGCCAGCAGTGGAGTGCTTAGTCAGGGAAACACTGAAGCTTTCTTT. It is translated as CASSGVLSQGNTEAFF. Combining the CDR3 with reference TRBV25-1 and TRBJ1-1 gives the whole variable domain EADIYQTPRYLVIGTGKKITLECSQTMGHDKMYWYQQDPGMELHLIHYSYGVNSTEKGDLSSESTVSRIRTEHFPLTLESARPSHTSQYLCASSGVLSQGNTEAFFGQGTRLTVV.

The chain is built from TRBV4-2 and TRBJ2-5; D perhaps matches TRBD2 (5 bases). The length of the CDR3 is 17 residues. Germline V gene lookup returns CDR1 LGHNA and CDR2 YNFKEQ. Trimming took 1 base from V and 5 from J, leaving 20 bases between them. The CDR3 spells CASSQVEAGFSGETQYF. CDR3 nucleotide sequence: TGTGCCAGCAGCCAAGTGGAGGCCGGTTTTAGTGGTGAGACCCAGTACTTC.

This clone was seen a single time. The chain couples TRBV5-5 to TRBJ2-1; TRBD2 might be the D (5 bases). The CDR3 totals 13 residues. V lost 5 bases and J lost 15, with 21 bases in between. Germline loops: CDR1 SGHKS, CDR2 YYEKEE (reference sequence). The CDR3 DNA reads TGTGCCAGCAGTTGGGCCCAGTTGGGAGAGGGGTTCTTC. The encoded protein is CASSWAQLGEGFF. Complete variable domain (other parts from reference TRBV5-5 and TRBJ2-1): DAGVTQSPTHLIKTRGQQVTLRCSPISGHKSVSWYQQVLGQGPQFIFQYYEKEERGRGNFPDRFSARQFPNYSSELNVNALLLGDSALYLCASSWAQLGEGFFGPGTRLTVL.

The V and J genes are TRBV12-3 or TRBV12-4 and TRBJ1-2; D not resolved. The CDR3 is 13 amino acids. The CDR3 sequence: CATGEGLDYGYTF. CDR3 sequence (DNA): TGTGCGACGGGAGAGGGCCTAGACTATGGCTACACCTTC.

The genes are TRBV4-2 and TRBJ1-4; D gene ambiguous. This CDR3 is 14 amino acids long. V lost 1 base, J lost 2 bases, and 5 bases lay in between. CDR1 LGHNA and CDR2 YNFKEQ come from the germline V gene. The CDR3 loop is CASSQVDTNEKLFF. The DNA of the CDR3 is TGTGCCAGCAGCCAAGTTGACACTAATGAAAAACTGTTTTTT.

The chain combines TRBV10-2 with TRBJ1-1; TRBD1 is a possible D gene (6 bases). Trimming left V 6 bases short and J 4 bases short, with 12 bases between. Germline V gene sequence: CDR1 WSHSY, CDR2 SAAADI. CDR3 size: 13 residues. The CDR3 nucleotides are TGCGCCAGCAGCTCCGACAGGTCCACTGAAGCTTTCTTT. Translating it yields CASSSDRSTEAFF.

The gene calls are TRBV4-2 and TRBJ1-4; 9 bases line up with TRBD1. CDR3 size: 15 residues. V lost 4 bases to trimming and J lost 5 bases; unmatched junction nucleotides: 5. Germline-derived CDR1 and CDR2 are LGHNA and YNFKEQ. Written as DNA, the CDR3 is TGTGCCAGCAGCCCCCCCGGACAGGGGAATGAAAAACTGTTTTTT. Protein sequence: CASSPPGQGNEKLFF.

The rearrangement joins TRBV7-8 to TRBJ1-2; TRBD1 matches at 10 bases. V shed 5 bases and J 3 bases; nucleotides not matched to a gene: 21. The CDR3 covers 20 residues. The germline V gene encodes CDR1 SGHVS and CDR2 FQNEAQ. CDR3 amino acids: CASSTKGWGDRGGVDYGYTF. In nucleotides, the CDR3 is TGTGCCAGCAGCACCAAGGGGTGGGGGGACAGGGGAGGTGTTGACTATGGCTACACCTTC.

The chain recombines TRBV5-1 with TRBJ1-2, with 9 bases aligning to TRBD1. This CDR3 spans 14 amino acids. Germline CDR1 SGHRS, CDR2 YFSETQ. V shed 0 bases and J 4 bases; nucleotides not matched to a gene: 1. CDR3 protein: CASSLGGQGYGYTF. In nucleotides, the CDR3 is TGCGCCAGCAGCTTGGGGGGACAGGGCTATGGCTACACCTTC.

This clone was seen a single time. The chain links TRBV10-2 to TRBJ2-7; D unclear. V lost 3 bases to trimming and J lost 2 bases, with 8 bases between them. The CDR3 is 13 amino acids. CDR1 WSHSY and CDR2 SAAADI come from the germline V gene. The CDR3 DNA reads TGCGCCAGCAGTGATAACGGACCCTACGAGCAGTACGTC. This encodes CASSDNGPYEQYV.

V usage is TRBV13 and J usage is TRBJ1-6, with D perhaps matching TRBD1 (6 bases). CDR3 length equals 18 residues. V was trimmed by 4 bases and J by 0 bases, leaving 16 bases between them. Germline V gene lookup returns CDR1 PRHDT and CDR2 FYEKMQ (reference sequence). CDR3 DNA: TGTGCCAGCAGCTCAGCACAGGGACTAAGCTCCTATAATTCACCCCTCCACTTT. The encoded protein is CASSSAQGLSSYNSPLHF.

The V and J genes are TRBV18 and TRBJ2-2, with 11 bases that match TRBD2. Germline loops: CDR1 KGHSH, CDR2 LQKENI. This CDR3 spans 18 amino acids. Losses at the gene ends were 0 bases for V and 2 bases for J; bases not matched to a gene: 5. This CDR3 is CASSPPGLAEPNTGELFF. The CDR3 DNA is TGTGCCAGCTCACCACCGGGACTAGCGGAGCCCAACACCGGGGAGCTGTTTTTT.

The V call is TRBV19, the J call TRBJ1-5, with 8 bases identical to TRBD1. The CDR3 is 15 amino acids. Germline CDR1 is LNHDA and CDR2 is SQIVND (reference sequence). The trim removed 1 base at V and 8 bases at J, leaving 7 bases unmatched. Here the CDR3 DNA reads TGTGCCAGTAGTATAGGCGGGACAGGAGGTGAGCCCCAGCATTTT. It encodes CASSIGGTGGEPQHF.

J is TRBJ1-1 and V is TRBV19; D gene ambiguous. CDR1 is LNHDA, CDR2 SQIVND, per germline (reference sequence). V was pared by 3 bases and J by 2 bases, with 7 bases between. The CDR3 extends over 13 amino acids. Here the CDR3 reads CASSMGSNTEAFF. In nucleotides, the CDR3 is TGTGCCAGTAGTATGGGATCTAACACTGAAGCTTTCTTT.

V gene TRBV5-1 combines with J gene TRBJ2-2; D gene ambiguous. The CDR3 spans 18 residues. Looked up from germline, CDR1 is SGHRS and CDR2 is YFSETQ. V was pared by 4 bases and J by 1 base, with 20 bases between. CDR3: CASSADPEGHLNTGELFF. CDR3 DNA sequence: TGCGCCAGCAGCGCAGACCCAGAAGGGCATCTGAACACCGGGGAGCTGTTTTTT.

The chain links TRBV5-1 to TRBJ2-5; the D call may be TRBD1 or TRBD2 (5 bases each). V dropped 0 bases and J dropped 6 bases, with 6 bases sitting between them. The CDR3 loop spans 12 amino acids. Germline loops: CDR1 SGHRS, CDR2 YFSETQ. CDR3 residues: CASSLGGQTQYF. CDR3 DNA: TGCGCCAGCAGCTTGGGGGGACAGACCCAGTACTTC.

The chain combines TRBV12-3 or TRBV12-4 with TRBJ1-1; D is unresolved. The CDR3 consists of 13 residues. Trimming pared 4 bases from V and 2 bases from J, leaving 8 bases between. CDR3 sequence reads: CASSSNLNTEAFF. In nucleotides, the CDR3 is TGTGCCAGCAGTTCGAACCTTAACACTGAAGCTTTCTTT.

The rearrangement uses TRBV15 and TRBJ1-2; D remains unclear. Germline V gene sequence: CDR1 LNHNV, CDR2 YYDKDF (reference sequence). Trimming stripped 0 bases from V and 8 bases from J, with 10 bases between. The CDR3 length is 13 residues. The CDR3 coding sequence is TGTGCCACCAGCAGAGAATCGGTGAAAGGCTACACCTTC. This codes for CATSRESVKGYTF.

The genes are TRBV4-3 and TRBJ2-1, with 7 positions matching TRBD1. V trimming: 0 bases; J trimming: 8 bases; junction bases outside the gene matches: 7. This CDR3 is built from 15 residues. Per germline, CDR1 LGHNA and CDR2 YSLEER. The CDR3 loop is CASSQDSDRDDEQFF. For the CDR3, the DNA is TGCGCCAGCAGCCAAGATTCAGACAGGGACGATGAGCAGTTCTTC.

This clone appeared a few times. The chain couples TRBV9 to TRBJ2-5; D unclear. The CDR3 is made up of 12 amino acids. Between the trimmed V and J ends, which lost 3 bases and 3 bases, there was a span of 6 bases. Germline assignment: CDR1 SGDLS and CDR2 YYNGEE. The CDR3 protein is CASSAEKETQYF. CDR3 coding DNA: TGTGCCAGCAGCGCGGAGAAAGAGACCCAGTACTTC.

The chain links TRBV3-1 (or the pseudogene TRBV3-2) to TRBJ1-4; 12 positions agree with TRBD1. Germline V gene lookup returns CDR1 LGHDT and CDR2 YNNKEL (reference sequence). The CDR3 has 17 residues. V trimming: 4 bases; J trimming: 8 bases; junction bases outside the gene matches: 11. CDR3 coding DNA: TGTGCCAGCAGCCCAGGGGACAGGGGGCCGCTAGGGGAAAAACTGTTTTTT. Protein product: CASSPGDRGPLGEKLFF.

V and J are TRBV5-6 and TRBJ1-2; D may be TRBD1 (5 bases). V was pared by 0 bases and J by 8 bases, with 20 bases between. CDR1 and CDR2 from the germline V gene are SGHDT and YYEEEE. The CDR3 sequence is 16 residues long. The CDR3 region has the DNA TGTGCCAGCAGCTTGGAAATGACCGGGGGAGTCGGCGGCTACACCTTC. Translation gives CASSLEMTGGVGGYTF.